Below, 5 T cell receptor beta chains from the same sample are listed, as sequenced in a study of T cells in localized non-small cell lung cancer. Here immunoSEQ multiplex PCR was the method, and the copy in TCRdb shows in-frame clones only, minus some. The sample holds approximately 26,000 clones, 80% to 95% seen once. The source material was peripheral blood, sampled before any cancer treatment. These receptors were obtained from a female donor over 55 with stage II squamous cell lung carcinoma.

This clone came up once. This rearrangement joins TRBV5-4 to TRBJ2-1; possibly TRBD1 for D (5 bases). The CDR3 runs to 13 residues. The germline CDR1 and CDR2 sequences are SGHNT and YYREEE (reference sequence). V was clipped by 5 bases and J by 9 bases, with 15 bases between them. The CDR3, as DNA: TGTGCCAGCAGTCCAGTGCAGGGTTCTGAGCAGTTCTTC. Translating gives CASSPVQGSEQFF. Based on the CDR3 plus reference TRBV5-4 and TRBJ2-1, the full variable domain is ETGVTQSPTHLIKTRGQQVTLRCSSQSGHNTVSWYQQALGQGPQFIFQYYREEENGRGNFPPRFSGLQFPNYSSELNVNALELDDSALYLCASSPVQGSEQFFGPGTRLTVL.

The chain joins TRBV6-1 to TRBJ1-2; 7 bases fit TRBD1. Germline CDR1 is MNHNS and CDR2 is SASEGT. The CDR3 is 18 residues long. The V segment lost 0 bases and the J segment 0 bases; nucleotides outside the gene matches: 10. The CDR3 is CASSEARQGGGTNYGYTF. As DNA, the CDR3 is TGTGCCAGCAGTGAAGCGCGGCAGGGAGGGGGCACTAACTATGGCTACACCTTC.

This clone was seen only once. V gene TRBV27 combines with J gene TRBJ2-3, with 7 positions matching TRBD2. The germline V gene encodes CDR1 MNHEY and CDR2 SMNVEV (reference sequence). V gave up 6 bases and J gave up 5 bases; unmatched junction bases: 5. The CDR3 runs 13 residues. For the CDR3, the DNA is TGTGCCAGCAGCGAGCGGGGTCGAGATACGCAGTATTTT. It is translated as CASSERGRDTQYF.

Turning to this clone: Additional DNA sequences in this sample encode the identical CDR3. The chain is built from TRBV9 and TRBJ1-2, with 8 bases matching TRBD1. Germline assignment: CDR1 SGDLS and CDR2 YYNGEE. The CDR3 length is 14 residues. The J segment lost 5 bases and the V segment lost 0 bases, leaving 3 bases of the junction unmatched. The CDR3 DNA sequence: TGTGCCAGCAGCGTAGCTACAGGGGGGTATGGCTACACCTTC. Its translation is CASSVATGGYGYTF.

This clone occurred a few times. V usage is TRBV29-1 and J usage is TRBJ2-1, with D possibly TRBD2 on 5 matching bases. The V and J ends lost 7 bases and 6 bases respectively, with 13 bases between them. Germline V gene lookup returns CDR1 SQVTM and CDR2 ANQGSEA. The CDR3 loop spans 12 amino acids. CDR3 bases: TGCAGCGCTAATAAGGGAGTCAATGAGCAGTTCTTC. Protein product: CSANKGVNEQFF.